Below, 20 T cell receptor beta chains from the same sample are listed, as sequenced in a study of blood T cell repertoires in COVID-19. The assay was immunoSEQ multiplex PCR, and TCRdb's table has in-frame clones only and misses some. The data hold about 220,000 clones, with about four fifths observed a single time. The sample comprised PBMCs or T cells enriched from blood (not recorded which). These receptors were obtained from a woman between 50 and 59 years old who had been exposed to COVID-19.

This clone showed up just a few times. The chain has TRBV11-2 and TRBJ2-2, with D perhaps TRBD1 (5 bases). Germline CDR1 reads SGHAT; CDR2 reads FQNNGV. The CDR3 is 14 amino acids. V dropped 2 bases and J dropped 2 bases, with 6 bases sitting between them. The CDR3: CASSLQGNTGELFF. CDR3 in DNA: TGTGCCAGCAGCTTACAGGGTAACACCGGGGAGCTGTTTTTT.

The gene calls are TRBV19 and TRBJ2-7; D possibly corresponds to TRBD1 (6 bases). Germline V gene sequence: CDR1 LNHDA, CDR2 SQIVND (reference sequence). The CDR3 is 13 amino acids. V was clipped by 5 bases and J by 5 bases, with 13 bases between them. Here the CDR3 reads CASSYRVADEQYF. The CDR3 coding sequence is TGTGCCAGTAGTTACAGGGTTGCCGACGAGCAGTACTTC. Filled out from reference TRBV19 and TRBJ2-7, the complete variable domain reads DGGITQSPKYLFRKEGQNVTLSCEQNLNHDAMYWYRQDPGQGLRLIYYSQIVNDFQKGDIAEGYSVSREKKESFPLTVTSAQKNPTAFYLCASSYRVADEQYFGPGTRLTVT.

CDR3 sequence (DNA): TGTGCCAGCAGGAGGGGGGGAACCCATGAGCAGTTCTTC. It yields the protein CASRRGGTHEQFF. The chain links TRBV3-1 (or the pseudogene TRBV3-2) to TRBJ2-1, with TRBD2 as a possible D gene (7 bases). Germline V gene lookup returns CDR1 LGHDT and CDR2 YNNKEL (reference sequence). The CDR3 has 13 amino acids. The V end lost 6 bases, the J end lost 8 bases, and 14 bases lay between the germline ends.

This clone was recorded once. The chain has TRBV19 and TRBJ2-6; D gene unclear. The CDR3 sequence is 16 residues long. Deletions cut 4 bases from V and 3 bases from J, with 13 bases between. The germline V gene encodes CDR1 LNHDA and CDR2 SQIVND (reference sequence). The CDR3 DNA reads as TGTGCCAGTAGTACACCCGGAAGGAGTGGGGCCAACGTCCTGACTTTC. It translates to CASSTPGRSGANVLTF. The variable domain in full, with the rest retrieved from reference TRBV19 and TRBJ2-6, is DGGITQSPKYLFRKEGQNVTLSCEQNLNHDAMYWYRQDPGQGLRLIYYSQIVNDFQKGDIAEGYSVSREKKESFPLTVTSAQKNPTAFYLCASSTPGRSGANVLTFGAGSRLTVL.

The V gene is TRBV20-1, the J gene TRBJ2-1; 7 bases match TRBD2. Germline V lookup: CDR1 DFQATT, CDR2 SNEGSKA (reference sequence). J gave up 8 bases and V 3 bases, and 7 bases lay outside the gene matches. The CDR3 is made up of 13 amino acids. This CDR3 is CSASGGGRDEQFF. The DNA of the CDR3 is TGCAGTGCTAGTGGGGGGGGGAGAGATGAGCAGTTCTTC.

This clone was seen only a few times. The chain joins TRBV5-1 to TRBJ1-5, with D perhaps TRBD1 (5 bases). The length of the CDR3 is 15 residues. Germline-derived CDR1 and CDR2 are SGHRS and YFSETQ. Trimming shortened V by 1 base and J by 7 bases, and 15 bases separated the two germline ends. The CDR3 coding sequence is TGCGCCAGCAGCTTGTTTCCGGGGGGGGAGCAGCCCCAGCATTTT. Residues: CASSLFPGGEQPQHF.

J is TRBJ2-7 and V is TRBV11-3; possible D gene TRBD2, 6 bases. Trimming stripped 3 bases from V and 0 bases from J, with 6 bases between. This CDR3 is built from 13 residues. Per germline, CDR1 SGHNT and CDR2 YENEEA. CDR3 in amino acids: CASSFGGSYEQYF. The CDR3 DNA reads TGTGCCAGCAGCTTCGGGGGCTCCTACGAGCAGTACTTC.

This rearrangement joins TRBV7-9 to TRBJ1-5, with D possibly being TRBD1 (5 bases). Germline CDR1 SEHNR, CDR2 FQNEAQ (reference sequence). The CDR3 is made up of 14 amino acids. V was pared by 6 bases and J by 5 bases, with 14 bases between. CDR3 in amino acids: CASSRGGRDQPQHF. Here the CDR3 DNA reads TGTGCCAGCAGTCGCGGGGGGAGGGATCAGCCCCAGCATTTT.

CDR3 residues: CASSPWGQGNTGELFF. The CDR3 DNA reads as TGTGCCAGCAGCCCATGGGGACAGGGGAACACCGGGGAGCTGTTTTTT. The chain is built from TRBV7-9 and TRBJ2-2, with TRBD1 identical over 9 bases. J gave up 1 base and V 5 bases, and 5 bases lay outside the gene matches. Per germline, CDR1 SEHNR and CDR2 FQNEAQ (reference sequence). The CDR3 is 16 amino acids. Combining the CDR3 with reference TRBV7-9 and TRBJ2-2 gives the whole variable domain DTGVSQNPRHKITKRGQNVTFRCDPISEHNRLYWYRQTLGQGPEFLTYFQNEAQLEKSRLLSDRFSAERPKGSFSTLEIQRTEQGDSAMYLCASSPWGQGNTGELFFGEGSRLTVL.

The rearrangement uses TRBV7-2 and TRBJ1-6, with D tentatively TRBD1 (5 bases). Germline V gene data show CDR1 as SGHTA and CDR2 as FQGNSA. The CDR3 runs 16 residues. Trimming left V 7 bases short and J 7 bases short, with 20 bases between. CDR3 region: CASTLLGALPNSPLHF. DNA of the CDR3: TGTGCCAGCACCTTGTTAGGGGCACTACCCAATTCACCCCTCCACTTT.

The chain combines TRBV7-9 with TRBJ1-3; TRBD1 agrees at 12 bases. CDR1 is SEHNR, CDR2 FQNEAQ, per germline (reference sequence). The CDR3 length is 16 residues. V dropped 2 bases and J dropped 6; count of bases not matched to a gene: 5. In nucleotides, the CDR3 is TGTGCCAGCAGCTTATCCCCGGGACAGGGGGCAAACACCATATATTTT. This encodes CASSLSPGQGANTIYF. Together with reference TRBV7-9 and TRBJ1-3, the CDR3 gives the full variable domain: DTGVSQNPRHKITKRGQNVTFRCDPISEHNRLYWYRQTLGQGPEFLTYFQNEAQLEKSRLLSDRFSAERPKGSFSTLEIQRTEQGDSAMYLCASSLSPGQGANTIYFGEGSWLTVV.

CDR3 nucleotides: TGTGCCAGCAGCCCGACAGGGGGCGCAGGAAAACTGTTTTTT. This sequence encodes CASSPTGGAGKLFF. The chain recombines TRBV7-2 with TRBJ1-4; 10 bases line up with TRBD1. CDR1 SGHTA and CDR2 FQGNSA come from the germline V gene. With 5 bases clipped from V and 10 bases from J, the junction kept 7 bases outside the gene matches. CDR3 length: 14 amino acids.

The chain couples TRBV18 to TRBJ1-1; 8 bases are a match to TRBD1. The V and J ends lost 6 bases and 1 base, in that order; junction bases with no gene match: 16. The CDR3 has 18 amino acids. CDR1 KGHSH and CDR2 LQKENI come from the germline V gene. The CDR3 coding sequence is TGTGCCAGCTCCCCGAAGGCGGCCCACGGGACAGGGAACACTGAAGCTTTCTTT. Encoded protein: CASSPKAAHGTGNTEAFF.

The rearrangement links TRBV3-1 (or the pseudogene TRBV3-2) to TRBJ2-5; 7 positions match TRBD2. V trimming: 2 bases; J trimming: 9 bases; junction bases outside the gene matches: 18. Germline V CDR1 and CDR2: LGHDT, YNNKEL (reference sequence). This CDR3 has 17 amino acids. In DNA form, the CDR3 reads TGTGCCAGCAGCCAAATGATGGGGCAGGGAGGGAGCGGAGCCCAGTACTTC. It is translated as CASSQMMGQGGSGAQYF.

V gene TRBV14 combines with J gene TRBJ1-6; no reliable D call. CDR3 size: 17 residues. Germline CDR1 and CDR2: SGHDN and FVKESK. V was cut by 0 bases and J by 2 bases, with 11 bases left in between. In DNA form, the CDR3 reads TGTGCCAGCAGCCAAGAATCGGGATCAACCTATAATTCACCCCTCCACTTT. It yields the protein CASSQESGSTYNSPLHF.

The chain links TRBV9 to TRBJ1-1, with D tentatively TRBD1 (6 bases). The CDR3 loop spans 14 amino acids. Between the trimmed V and J ends, which lost 1 base and 2 bases, there was a span of 9 bases. Germline V gene sequence: CDR1 SGDLS, CDR2 YYNGEE. The CDR3 bases are TGTGCCAGCAGCGTACGACAGGATAACACTGAAGCTTTCTTT. It translates to CASSVRQDNTEAFF.

Written as DNA, the CDR3 is TGCGCCAGCAGCCAAGGTCTAGGCCCTACCACCGGGGAGCTGTTTTTT. Translation: CASSQGLGPTTGELFF. J is TRBJ2-2 and V is TRBV4-3; no clear D gene. Germline V gene data show CDR1 as LGHNA and CDR2 as YSLEER. The V end lost 1 base, the J end lost 4 bases, and 13 bases lay between the germline ends. The CDR3 length is 16 residues.

This clone showed up just once. The rearrangement uses TRBV24-1 and TRBJ1-5; D gene unclear. Per germline, CDR1 KGHDR and CDR2 SFDVKD. CDR3 length: 13 amino acids. The V end lost 2 bases, the J end lost 9 bases, and 10 bases lay between the germline ends. CDR3 sequence (DNA): TGTGCCACCAGTGATTCGCTTTCCGGGCCCCAGCATTTT. It specifies CATSDSLSGPQHF.

This rearrangement joins TRBV6-4 to TRBJ2-2; 10 bases are a match to TRBD2. The CDR3 length is 17 residues. In germline, CDR1 is MRHNA, CDR2 SNTAGT. V shed 5 bases, J shed 0 bases, and the junction held 6 bases outside the gene matches. The DNA of the CDR3 is TGTGCCAGCAGTAGGACTAGCGGACACGCGAACACCGGGGAGCTGTTTTTT. This gives the protein CASSRTSGHANTGELFF.

This rearrangement joins TRBV5-4 to TRBJ1-1, with D uncertain. The CDR3 length is 13 residues. Germline CDR1 and CDR2: SGHNT and YYREEE (reference sequence). V dropped 2 bases and J dropped 4 bases, with 9 bases sitting between them. The CDR3 protein is CASSFSGSTEAFF. CDR3 bases: TGTGCCAGCAGCTTCTCCGGGAGCACTGAAGCTTTCTTT.